This T cell receptor (beta chain) comes out of a study of CXCR3-negative and CXCR3-positive naive CD8 T cells. Those CD8+ T cells considered naive were CD45RO-CCR7+CD27+CD95-. Study-wide findings and caveats: High diversity, comparable across both naive subsets, contrasted with much lower diversity in memory CD8+ cells. Cryopreservation partially lowered CXCR3 expression, so most assays used fresh PBMCs. The naive subsets expressed comparable surface CD5, and the authors inferred TCR strength from TRB CDR3 properties. More hydrophobic TRB CDR3s were found in CXCR3-positive naive cells than in CXCR3-negative naive cells.

Of note for this clonotype: As yet, its antigen is unknown.

It was by 5' RACE with UMI labels that the TRB cDNA libraries were prepared. TCRdb reprocessed the 5' RACE reads, keeping one entry per CDR3 protein, no DNA. This sample contains 150,000 or so distinct CDR3 sequences. Sequencing was done on a sample of naive CXCR3+ CD8+ T cells from blood. As for subset: CD45RO-CCR7+CD27+CD95- naive CD8+ T cells expressing CXCR3 (TNR3+). This receptor was obtained from a human donor in good health. Some clones in this sample may be carry-over from other donors' samples.

This CDR3 reads CASSFLFVGEQLF. The gene calls are TRBV12-3 or TRBV12-4 and TRBJ2-1. The CDR3 runs 13 residues.